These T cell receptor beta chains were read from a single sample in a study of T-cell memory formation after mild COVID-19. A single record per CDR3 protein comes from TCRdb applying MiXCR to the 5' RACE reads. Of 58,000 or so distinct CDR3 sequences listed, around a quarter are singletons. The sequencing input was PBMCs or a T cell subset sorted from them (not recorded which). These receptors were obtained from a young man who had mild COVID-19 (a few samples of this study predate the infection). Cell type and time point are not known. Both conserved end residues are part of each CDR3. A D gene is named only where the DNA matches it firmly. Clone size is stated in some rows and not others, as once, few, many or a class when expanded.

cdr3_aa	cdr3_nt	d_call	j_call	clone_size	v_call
CASRGAGLNTEAFF	TGTGCCAGCAGGGGGGCAGGTTTGAACACTGAAGCTTTCTTT	-	TRBJ1-1	-	TRBV7-9
CSSVGGFSTGYTF	TGCAGCTCCGTGGGGGGATTTTCTACAGGCTACACCTTC	-	TRBJ1-2	-	TRBV29-1
CASSLDTLPGRVWVSGANVLTF	TGTGCCAGCAGCTTAGACACCCTTCCAGGCAGGGTCTGGGTCTCTGGGGCCAACGTCCTGACTTTC	-	TRBJ2-6	-	TRBV11-2
CASSVTELDGYTF	TGTGCCAGCAGTGTAACGGAACTAGATGGCTACACCTTC	-	TRBJ1-2	few	TRBV2
CASSPDRADTGELFF	TGCGCCAGCAGCCCCGACAGGGCGGACACCGGGGAGCTGTTTTTT	TRBD1	TRBJ2-2	few	TRBV4-1
CASSGNPGAGELFF	TGTGCCAGCAGCGGTAATCCAGGAGCCGGGGAGCTGTTTTTT	-	TRBJ2-2	-	TRBV7-3
CASRGGGGLYEQYF	TGTGCCAGCAGGGGCGGGGGCGGCCTCTACGAGCAGTACTTC	-	TRBJ2-7	-	TRBV27
CASSQVAGVETQYF	TGCGCCAGCAGCCAAGTCGCAGGGGTGGAGACCCAGTACTTC	-	TRBJ2-5	many	TRBV4-1
CASSGVGQGAAGELFF	TGTGCCAGCAGTGGGGTCGGGCAGGGGGCCGCCGGGGAGCTGTTTTTT	TRBD1	TRBJ2-2	-	TRBV25-1
CPSSHRGQGLIF	TGTCCCAGTAGCCATCGGGGACAGGGCCTTATCTTC	TRBD1	TRBJ2-7	-	TRBV19
CASSPGGGPGNTIYF	TGTGCCAGCAGCCCCGGGGGGGGACCTGGAAACACCATATATTTT	-	TRBJ1-3	-	TRBV7-6
CSSSYGRRDTEAFF	TGTTCCAGCAGTTACGGACGGAGGGACACTGAAGCTTTCTTT	-	TRBJ1-1	-	TRBV6-5
CASSVGRTSYGYTF	TGTGCCAGCAGCGTGGGACGTACCTCCTATGGCTACACCTTC	-	TRBJ1-2	few	TRBV9
CASQTGETEDEQYF	TGTGCCAGCCAGACAGGAGAAACGGAAGACGAGCAGTACTTC	-	TRBJ2-7	-	TRBV7-2
CASSSGGEAFF	TGTGCCAGTAGTTCTGGGGGTGAAGCTTTCTTT	-	TRBJ1-1	-	TRBV6-6
CSAGQEAFF	TGCAGTGCGGGACAGGAAGCTTTCTTT	TRBD1	TRBJ1-1	-	TRBV29-1
CAISPWFYNSPLHF	TGTGCCATCAGCCCCTGGTTCTACAATTCACCCCTCCACTTT	-	TRBJ1-6	-	TRBV10-3
CASRRQYNQPQHF	TGCGCCAGCAGGCGACAGTACAATCAGCCCCAGCATTTT	-	TRBJ1-5	few	TRBV23-1
CASGRAGTLSTDTQYF	TGTGCCTCTGGTAGGGCGGGAACGCTTAGCACAGATACGCAGTATTTT	-	TRBJ2-3	-	TRBV7-9
CASSWSVNTEAFF	TGTGCCAGCAGTTGGTCGGTGAACACTGAAGCTTTCTTT	-	TRBJ1-1	-	TRBV6-5
CASSLGQVVEQYF	TGTGCCAGCAGCTTAGGTCAGGTAGTCGAGCAGTACTTC	-	TRBJ2-7	few	TRBV7-9
CSVESRGMSNYEQYF	TGCAGCGTTGAATCCCGTGGGATGAGTAACTACGAGCAGTACTTC	-	TRBJ2-7	-	TRBV29-1
CASSMTGGSRNEQFF	TGTGCCAGCAGCATGACAGGGGGCTCGAGGAATGAGCAGTTCTTC	TRBD1	TRBJ2-1	many	TRBV11-2
CASTTLQWTVNEQFF	TGTGCCAGCACCACCCTCCAGTGGACAGTCAATGAGCAGTTCTTC	-	TRBJ2-1	-	TRBV11-2
CASSQEGRRPSGTGELFF	TGCGCCAGCAGCCAAGAGGGTCGACGGCCGTCGGGTACCGGGGAGCTGTTTTTT	-	TRBJ2-2	few	TRBV4-1
CASSLVPISETQYF	TGTGCCAGCAGCTTAGTCCCTATCTCGGAGACCCAGTACTTC	-	TRBJ2-5	-	TRBV7-6
CASSQVTGGAETQYF	TGCGCCAGCAGCCAAGTGACAGGGGGGGCGGAGACCCAGTACTTC	TRBD1	TRBJ2-5	few	TRBV4-1
CASSAPGTSGGYQATQYF	TGTGCCAGCAGCGCCCCCGGGACTAGCGGGGGGTATCAAGCGACCCAGTACTTC	TRBD2	TRBJ2-5	-	TRBV7-2
CSARDLSPGTSGGPRETQYF	TGCAGTGCTAGAGATCTAAGTCCGGGGACTAGCGGGGGGCCACGAGAGACCCAGTACTTC	TRBD2	TRBJ2-5	-	TRBV20-1
CASSQDLAGGLTGELFF	TGCGCCAGCAGCCAAGACTTAGCGGGGGGTTTAACCGGGGAGCTGTTTTTT	TRBD2	TRBJ2-2	few	TRBV4-3
CSARSAESYEQYF	TGCAGTGCTAGATCCGCGGAATCCTACGAGCAGTACTTC	-	TRBJ2-7	few	TRBV20-1
CSATGGKETQYF	TGCAGCGCCACAGGGGGCAAGGAGACCCAGTACTTC	TRBD1	TRBJ2-5	few	TRBV29-1
CASSPLAGALSGANVLTF	TGTGCCAGCAGCCCACTAGCGGGGGCGCTCTCTGGGGCCAACGTCCTGACTTTC	TRBD2	TRBJ2-6	few	TRBV5-6
CASIAGGGADRPSGQFF	TGCGCCAGCATAGCTGGCGGGGGGGCCGATCGGCCCTCGGGGCAGTTCTTC	TRBD2	TRBJ2-1	-	TRBV5-1
CASSQGDRGGETQYF	TGCGCCAGCAGCCAAGGGGACAGGGGAGGAGAGACCCAGTACTTC	TRBD1	TRBJ2-5	-	TRBV4-1
CASSLESDTRTDTQYF	TGCGCCAGCAGCTTGGAGTCCGATACGCGCACAGATACGCAGTATTTT	-	TRBJ2-3	many	TRBV5-1
CASSYGAEAFF	TGTGCCAGCAGTTACGGGGCTGAAGCTTTCTTT	-	TRBJ1-1	-	TRBV6-5
CASSLVTLAGQETQYF	TGTGCCAGCAGCTTGGTTACACTAGCGGGGCAAGAGACCCAGTACTTC	TRBD2	TRBJ2-5	few	TRBV7-9
CASSQDQPSWGEQFF	TGCGCCAGCAGCCAAGATCAGCCTTCCTGGGGTGAGCAGTTCTTC	-	TRBJ2-1	few	TRBV4-3
CASSLGVGGTDTQYF	TGCGCCAGCAGTTTGGGGGTTGGGGGCACAGATACGCAGTATTTT	-	TRBJ2-3	few	TRBV10-2
CASSLTGGLNYGYTF	TGTGCCAGCAGCCTCACAGGGGGCCTTAACTATGGCTACACCTTC	TRBD1	TRBJ1-2	-	TRBV7-2